This TCR beta chain emerged from a study of OX40 agonist ivuxolimab in advanced cancers. Study background: The patients received agonistic anti-OX40 (CD134) antibody ivuxolimab. Study findings and constraints: Within 6 weeks, CD4+ and CD8+ blood T cells expanded clonally at 0.1 to 3.0 mg/kg.

Of note for this clone: No antigen is known for it.

The assay was immunoSEQ multiplex PCR, and TCRdb's table has in-frame clones only and misses some. Among 45,000 to 70,000 clones listed, roughly 86% were seen once. Germline lookup yields CDR1 MNHNS and CDR2 SASEGT. The CDR3 sequence is 12 residues long. The J segment lost 5 bases and the V segment lost 6 bases, leaving 0 bases of the junction unmatched. The sequenced sample was CD4+ or CD8+ T cells sorted from blood, obtained in a trial of the OX40 agonist ivuxolimab. The chain couples TRBV6-1 to TRBJ1-4; the match to TRBD1 covers 7 bases. This receptor was taken from an adult with an advanced solid tumor such as melanoma, head and neck, liver or kidney cancer. The CDR3: CASRQGNEKLFF. The CDR3 region has the DNA TGTGCCAGCAGACAGGGGAATGAAAAACTGTTTTTT.